The present T cell receptor (beta chain) was sequenced within a study of identical twins. TCRdb ran MiXCR on the 5' RACE reads and lists one entry per CDR3 protein. The repertoire has more than 600,000 distinct CDR3 sequences, 15% to 20% of them found once; the top ten carry around 13%. This same sample was also part of a study on T cells expressing NK-cell markers.

This TCR was recovered from a woman aged 18-30 years in good health. Input material: PBMCs.

The CDR3 bases are TGCAGCGTTCTAAGCGAGGGCTACGAGCAGTACTTC. Its translation: CSVLSEGYEQYF. The chain is built from TRBV29-1 and TRBJ2-7, with D possibly being TRBD2 (5 bases). The CDR3 has 12 residues. CDR1 is SQVTM, CDR2 ANQGSEA, per germline. V was cut by 5 bases and J by 3 bases, with 11 bases left in between.